This T cell receptor beta chain is from a study of blood T cell repertoires in COVID-19. Across the whole study: Acute-phase and convalescent COVID-19 samples originated in the United States, Italy and Spain.

Study members were between about 18 and 95 years old and lived in some 26 US regions. Participants' reported clinical history set cohort assignment. As handled by the study authors: Amplification with reference gene primers provided the estimates of nucleated cell counts. Only in-frame clones appear in the TCRdb table, and some are missing; sequencing was by immunoSEQ multiplex PCR. That table gives V, J and clone size, and the DNA gave D and trimming. The data hold some 200,000 clones, with approximately 80% observed a single time. The CDR3 runs 16 residues. The V gene lost 2 bases and the J gene lost 0 bases, with 13 bases spanning the gap. Per the germline V gene, CDR1 is GTSNPN and CDR2 is SVGIG (reference sequence).

Sequenced: PBMCs or T cells enriched from blood (not recorded which). The chain carries TRBV30 and TRBJ1-4; TRBD1 is a possible D gene (6 bases). This sequence was found in a woman aged 40-49 years with acute COVID-19. In nucleotides, the CDR3 is TGTGCCTGGAGTCCCGGACAGCTCCCAACTAATGAAAAACTGTTTTTT. Encoded protein: CAWSPGQLPTNEKLFF.